This TCR beta chain was profiled in a study of T cells in Graves' hyperthyroidism and ophthalmopathy. Amplified TCR beta CDR3 regions came from RNA transcripts. A set of HTBI primers served as the primers for a first-round RT-PCR of the TCR CDR3. TCRdb called the multiplex PCR reads again in MiXCR, with one record for every CDR3 protein. Of a few hundred thousand distinct CDR3 sequences listed, about 14% are singletons. The authors took PBMCs from 9.5 to 10 ml fresh peripheral blood. The CDR3 runs 15 residues. CDR1 is MNHEY, CDR2 SVGAGI, per germline. V was pared by 4 bases and J by 0 bases, with 4 bases of the junction left unmatched.

This TCR came from a woman aged 40 to 50 with Graves' hyperthyroidism that later progressed to Graves' ophthalmopathy. Sequences were obtained from blood. The genes are TRBV6-5 and TRBJ2-3; 7 bases map to TRBD1. In DNA, the CDR3 is TGTGCCAGCAGTTGGGACAGTCCTAGCACAGATACGCAGTATTTT. Its translation is CASSWDSPSTDTQYF.